The 27 T cell receptor beta chains listed next were all sequenced from one sample in a study of blood T cell dynamics during melanoma immunotherapy. Time point meaning: pre-treatment baseline. Here immunoSEQ multiplex PCR was the method, and the copy in TCRdb shows in-frame clones only, minus some. The sample has about 15,000 clones; 70% to 90% are singletons. The sequenced sample was blood, obtained from a patient treated with checkpoint blockade. The receptors here all came from a human donor with melanoma.

This sequence joins TRBV30 and TRBJ1-1; D is undetermined. Trimming removed 0 bases at V and 10 bases at J, with 15 bases between. This CDR3 region has 13 residues. Germline lookup yields CDR1 GTSNPN and CDR2 SVGIG (reference sequence). The CDR3 loop reads CAWSVLVGVGAFF. DNA for the CDR3: TGTGCCTGGAGTGTTTTGGTTGGGGTGGGAGCTTTCTTT.

The rearrangement joins TRBV7-9 to TRBJ1-1; D gene uncertain. Germline V CDR1 and CDR2: SEHNR, FQNEAQ (reference sequence). V lost 0 bases and J 5 bases, leaving 10 bases between the germline ends. CDR3 size: 14 residues. The CDR3, as DNA: TGTGCCAGCAGCTTAGCGGGCGGGGAAACTGAAGCTTTCTTT. This encodes CASSLAGGETEAFF.

The V call is TRBV6-5, the J call TRBJ2-1, with TRBD2 identical over 14 bases. The CDR3 runs 15 residues. Trimming cost V 4 bases and J 6 bases; bases outside gene matches: 2. Germline CDR1 is MNHEY and CDR2 is SVGAGI. Here the CDR3 DNA reads TGTGCCAGCAGTTTCGGGACTAGCGGGGGCAATGAGCAGTTCTTC. It codes for CASSFGTSGGNEQFF.

This clone is categorized as large. J is TRBJ2-1 and V is TRBV4-2; tentatively, D is TRBD1 (5 bases). CDR1 and CDR2 from the germline V gene are LGHNA and YNFKEQ. V lost 0 bases to trimming and J lost 10 bases, with 7 bases between them. The CDR3 has 12 amino acids. The CDR3 sequence is CASSQEGREQFF. The CDR3 DNA reads TGTGCCAGCAGCCAAGAGGGGCGGGAGCAGTTCTTC.

The table lists this clone with a few counts. The chain has TRBV19 and TRBJ1-2; TRBD1 agrees at 7 bases. The CDR3 totals 13 residues. The germline CDR1 and CDR2 sequences are LNHDA and SQIVND (reference sequence). The trim removed 9 bases at V and 2 bases at J, leaving 6 bases unmatched. CDR3 amino acids: CASTKGQNYGYTF. In nucleotides, the CDR3 is TGTGCCAGCACAAAGGGACAGAACTATGGCTACACCTTC.

CDR3 nucleotide sequence: TGTGCCAGCAGTTCTTTAACTAGCACAGATACGCAGTATTTT. This gives the protein CASSSLTSTDTQYF. The rearrangement links TRBV6-6 to TRBJ2-3; D call uncertain. Germline V gene sequence: CDR1 MNHNY, CDR2 SVGAGI (reference sequence). The CDR3 length is 14 residues. The V and J ends lost 4 bases and 0 bases respectively, with 8 bases between them.

The chain joins TRBV5-1 to TRBJ2-3; the D is unclear. The CDR3 is 12 residues long. The germline gives CDR1 SGHRS, CDR2 YFSETQ. The V gene lost 0 bases and the J gene lost 4 bases, with 3 bases spanning the gap. The chain's CDR3 is CASSLEADTQYF. CDR3 nucleotide sequence: TGCGCCAGCAGCTTGGAAGCAGATACGCAGTATTTT.

The chain recombines TRBV19 with TRBJ1-1; a weak D match, TRBD1 (6 bases). The CDR3 is 16 amino acids. V lost 2 bases, J lost 1 base, and 14 bases lay in between. Germline V gene lookup returns CDR1 LNHDA and CDR2 SQIVND (reference sequence). CDR3 in amino acids: CASSIIGAGANTEAFF. The CDR3 region has the DNA TGTGCCAGTAGTATAATAGGGGCAGGGGCGAACACTGAAGCTTTCTTT.

This rearrangement joins TRBV19 to TRBJ2-5, with D hard to call. The length of the CDR3 is 12 residues. Trimming took 8 bases from V and 3 from J, leaving 10 bases between them. In germline, CDR1 is LNHDA, CDR2 SQIVND (reference sequence). The CDR3 loop is CASGVNKETQYF. The DNA of the CDR3 is TGTGCCAGTGGGGTTAACAAAGAGACCCAGTACTTC.

This clone was observed a single time. The V gene is TRBV2, the J gene TRBJ2-7, with D unclear. The CDR3 contains 12 residues. V was cut by 1 base and J by 13 bases, with 14 bases left in between. CDR1 SNHLY and CDR2 FYNNEI come from the germline V gene. CDR3: CASSEESSLCYF. CDR3 DNA sequence: TGTGCCAGCAGTGAAGAAAGCAGCCTGTGTTACTTC.

V usage is TRBV5-1 and J usage is TRBJ2-1; TRBD2 matches at 10 bases. CDR3 length: 16 amino acids. Per the germline V gene, CDR1 is SGHRS and CDR2 is YFSETQ. The V gene end was trimmed by 4 bases and the J gene end by 4 bases; junction bases not matched to a gene: 8. The CDR3 loop is CASSRLPSGGYNEQFF. The DNA for the CDR3 is TGCGCCAGCAGCAGACTTCCTAGCGGGGGTTACAATGAGCAGTTCTTC.

The chain uses TRBV7-8 and TRBJ2-7, with 9 bases matching TRBD2. Unmatched junction bases numbered 5, after V lost 6 bases and J lost 2 bases. The CDR3 has 14 amino acids. Germline-derived CDR1 and CDR2 are SGHVS and FQNEAQ. The CDR3 region is CASSPSGGTYEQYF. The CDR3 DNA reads as TGTGCCAGCAGTCCCAGCGGGGGGACCTACGAGCAGTACTTC.

The chain recombines TRBV7-2 with TRBJ2-2; D is unresolved. Germline loops: CDR1 SGHTA, CDR2 FQGNSA. The CDR3 runs to 14 residues. V lost 6 bases to trimming and J lost 6 bases, with 14 bases between them. The DNA for the CDR3 is TGTGCCAGCAGTTTCCAGTGGAGCGCCGGGGAGCTGTTTTTT. Its translation: CASSFQWSAGELFF. The full variable domain, rest sourced from reference TRBV7-2 and TRBJ2-2, is GAGVSQSPSNKVTEKGKDVELRCDPISGHTALYWYRQSLGQGLEFLIYFQGNSAPDKSGLPSDRFSAERTGGSVSTLTIQRTQQEDSAVYLCASSFQWSAGELFFGEGSRLTVL.

V and J are TRBV19 and TRBJ1-6; D gene unclear. The CDR3 is made up of 13 amino acids. Per germline, CDR1 LNHDA and CDR2 SQIVND (reference sequence). V gave up 1 base and J gave up 14 bases, with 12 bases separating them. The CDR3 spells CASSIGVGSSLHF. The CDR3 DNA reads as TGTGCCAGTAGTATAGGCGTGGGGAGCTCCCTCCACTTT.

The chain joins TRBV27 to TRBJ2-2; D not certain. V was trimmed by 2 bases and J by 8 bases, leaving 6 bases between them. The CDR3 runs 12 residues. Germline values: CDR1 MNHEY, CDR2 SMNVEV (reference sequence). The CDR3 coding sequence is TGTGCCAGCAGTTTAACTAAAGGGGAGCTGTTTTTT. Its protein is CASSLTKGELFF.

The chain has TRBV4-2 and TRBJ2-3; no clear D. Germline V gene data show CDR1 as LGHNA and CDR2 as YNFKEQ. This CDR3 comprises 15 residues. V lost 4 bases, J lost 2 bases, and 13 bases lay in between. CDR3 region: CASSRNHGDTDTQYF. The CDR3 nucleotides are TGTGCCAGCAGCCGCAACCATGGGGACACAGATACGCAGTATTTT.

The rearrangement uses TRBV5-4 and TRBJ2-2, with 9 nucleotides matching TRBD1. CDR1 is SGHNT, CDR2 YYREEE, per germline (reference sequence). The CDR3 has 16 residues. Trimming removed 0 bases from V and 7 bases from J; junction bases left unmatched: 7. This CDR3 reads CASSLALGQGGGELFF. CDR3 bases: TGTGCCAGCAGCTTGGCCCTGGGACAGGGCGGCGGGGAGCTGTTTTTT.

This chain links TRBV5-1 with TRBJ1-2, with D possibly being TRBD1 (5 bases). Trimming removed 1 base from V and 8 bases from J, with 18 bases in between. This CDR3 contains 15 residues. The germline CDR1 and CDR2 sequences are SGHRS and YFSETQ. CDR3 coding DNA: TGCGCCAGCAGCTTGACCACAGGAGACTCGGCCGGCTACACCTTC. This codes for CASSLTTGDSAGYTF.

CDR3 DNA: TGCGCCAGCAGCTTTACTAGCGGGGGGGGTACGCAGTATTTT. Its protein product is CASSFTSGGGTQYF. The chain uses TRBV5-1 and TRBJ2-3; 13 bases are shared with TRBD2. The CDR3 covers 14 residues. Losses at the gene ends were 2 bases for V and 8 bases for J; bases not matched to a gene: 2. The V gene's germline CDR1 is SGHRS and CDR2 YFSETQ.

The rearrangement joins TRBV5-1 to TRBJ2-3; 9 bases are shared with TRBD2. Germline-derived CDR1 and CDR2 are SGHRS and YFSETQ. This CDR3 has 16 amino acids. After removal of 2 bases from V and 5 bases from J, the junction contained 9 bases not matched to a gene. CDR3 nucleotides: TGCGCCAGCAGCTTAGGGCGGGGGGGCCCCGGAGATACGCAGTATTTT. Protein sequence: CASSLGRGGPGDTQYF.

This rearrangement joins TRBV5-4 to TRBJ2-7; 9 bases agree with TRBD1. Trimming cost V 2 bases and J 3 bases; bases outside gene matches: 9. Germline lookup yields CDR1 SGHNT and CDR2 YYREEE (reference sequence). The length of the CDR3 is 16 residues. The CDR3 nucleotides are TGTGCCAGCAGCTTATCTCCCGGACAGGGGAGCTACGAGCAGTACTTC. Its translation is CASSLSPGQGSYEQYF.

The rearrangement links TRBV5-1 to TRBJ2-5; the D gene is possibly TRBD1 (7 bases). Germline CDR1 SGHRS, CDR2 YFSETQ. The CDR3 is 16 amino acids. V dropped 4 bases and J dropped 4 bases, with 20 bases sitting between them. CDR3 region: CASSLPEGARGETQYF. CDR3 in DNA: TGCGCCAGCAGCCTGCCGGAGGGGGCCCGGGGAGAGACCCAGTACTTC.

The chain employs TRBV29-1 and TRBJ2-3, with D hard to call. The ends were cut back, 5 bases at V and 6 bases at J, with 9 bases in the middle. This CDR3 is 11 amino acids long. Germline V CDR1 and CDR2: SQVTM, ANQGSEA. In nucleotides, the CDR3 is TGCAGCGTTTTCAAAGCGGATACGCAGTATTTT. Residues: CSVFKADTQYF.

J is TRBJ2-1 and V is TRBV2, with 8 bases aligning to TRBD2. V shed 7 bases, J shed 6 bases, and the junction held 14 bases outside the gene matches. The CDR3 sequence is 16 residues long. Germline V lookup: CDR1 SNHLY, CDR2 FYNNEI. The CDR3 bases are TGTGCCAGCAAACGGCGGGACGGGGGGGCCCCCAATGAGCAGTTCTTC. Residues: CASKRRDGGAPNEQFF.

The chain employs TRBV11-2 and TRBJ2-3, with D possibly being TRBD2 (7 bases). The CDR3 consists of 15 residues. Trimming took off 4 bases at V and 0 bases at J, with 11 bases between the two ends. From germline, CDR1 is SGHAT and CDR2 FQNNGV. CDR3 bases: TGTGCCAGCAGCTCGGGGGGCGGGAGCACAGATACGCAGTATTTT. This gives the protein CASSSGGGSTDTQYF.

The V gene is TRBV21-1, the J gene TRBJ1-1. TRBV21-1 represents a pseudogene. The length of the CDR3 is 15 residues. The CDR3 nucleotides read TGTGCCAGCAGCAAAGACCGGGGGGCCAACCCTGAAGCTTTCTTT. Protein: CASSKDRGANPEAFF.

The J gene is TRBJ2-1, the V gene TRBV5-4; D remains ambiguous. V gave up 4 bases and J gave up 5 bases, with 13 bases separating them. This CDR3 has 14 residues. Germline assignment: CDR1 SGHNT and CDR2 YYREEE (reference sequence). CDR3 nucleotides: TGTGCCAGCAGCCCAGGAGCCCCTAACAATGAGCAGTTCTTC. Translating it yields CASSPGAPNNEQFF.